This T cell receptor beta chain emerged from a study of early T cells in non-severe SARS-CoV-2 infection. About the study: Sequenced material consisted of bulk RNA (from unsorted whole blood), and chains were unpaired.

Individual cDNA molecules were tagged with unique molecular identifiers, the study reported. MiXCR was run by TCRdb on the 5' RACE reads, yielding one entry per CDR3 protein. The sample includes fewer than 40,000 distinct CDR3 sequences, over 6.5% of them seen just once. This clonotype occurred a few times. Antigen unknown. Broader study findings: VDJdb matches were skewed toward anti-spike CD8 T cell responses.

The receptor was isolated from an adult who was a healthcare worker with PCR-confirmed SARS-CoV-2 infection or an uninfected control (not recorded which). The sample was whole blood.

The CDR3, as DNA: TGTGCCAGCAGTTTAGAAATTTTGGGGTTGGAGGGCTACACCTTC. This sequence encodes CASSLEILGLEGYTF. The V call is TRBV12-3 or TRBV12-4, the J call TRBJ1-2, with D uncertain. The CDR3 extends over 15 amino acids. Trimming removed 1 base from V and 8 bases from J, with 17 bases in between.